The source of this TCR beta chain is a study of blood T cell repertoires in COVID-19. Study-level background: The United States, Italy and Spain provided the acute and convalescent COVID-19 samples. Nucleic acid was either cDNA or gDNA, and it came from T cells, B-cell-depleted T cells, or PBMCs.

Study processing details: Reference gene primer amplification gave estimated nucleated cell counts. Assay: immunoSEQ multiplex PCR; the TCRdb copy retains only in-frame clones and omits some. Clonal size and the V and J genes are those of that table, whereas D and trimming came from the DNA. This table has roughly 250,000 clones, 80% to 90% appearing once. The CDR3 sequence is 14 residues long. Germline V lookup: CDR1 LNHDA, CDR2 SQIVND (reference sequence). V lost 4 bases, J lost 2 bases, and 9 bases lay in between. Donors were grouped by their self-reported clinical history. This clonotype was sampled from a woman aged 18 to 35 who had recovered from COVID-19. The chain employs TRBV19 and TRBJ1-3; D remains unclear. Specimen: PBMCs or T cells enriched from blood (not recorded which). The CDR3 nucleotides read TGTGCCAGTAGTACAGGTGAAACTGGAAACACCATATATTTT. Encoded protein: CASSTGETGNTIYF. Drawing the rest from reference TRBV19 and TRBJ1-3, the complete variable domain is DGGITQSPKYLFRKEGQNVTLSCEQNLNHDAMYWYRQDPGQGLRLIYYSQIVNDFQKGDIAEGYSVSREKKESFPLTVTSAQKNPTAFYLCASSTGETGNTIYFGEGSWLTVV.